The table lists the clone carrying this T cell receptor (beta chain) with many counts. The target antigen is unknown. The data are from a study of breast tumors, draining lymph nodes, adjacent tissues. Notes on the study in general: The lymph node origin of tumor T cells was framed as consistent with a hypothesis, not demonstrated.

The lymph nodes were axillary draining lymph nodes from breast cancer patients. V shed 0 bases and J 5 bases; nucleotides not matched to a gene: 1. Germline assignment: CDR1 SGDLS and CDR2 YYNGEE. CDR3 length equals 15 residues. TCRdb re-analysed the multiplex PCR reads in MiXCR, keeping a single row per CDR3 protein. This sample carries more than 100,000 distinct CDR3 sequences, about 20% of them seen once, and the ten largest clones take roughly 2.8%. The sample comprised axillary lymph node tissue. The chain employs TRBV9 and TRBJ2-1; 11 bases align to TRBD2. This sequence was found in a female donor with breast cancer. Some clones in this sample may be carry-over from other donors' samples. DNA for the CDR3: TGTGCCAGCAGCGTAGAACTAGCGGGGGACAATGAGCAGTTCTTC. This codes for CASSVELAGDNEQFF. The full variable domain, rest sourced from reference TRBV9 and TRBJ2-1, is DSGVTQTPKHLITATGQRVTLRCSPRSGDLSVYWYQQSLDQGLQFLIQYYNGEERAKGNILERFSAQQFPDLHSELNLSSLELGDSALYFCASSVELAGDNEQFFGPGTRLTVL.